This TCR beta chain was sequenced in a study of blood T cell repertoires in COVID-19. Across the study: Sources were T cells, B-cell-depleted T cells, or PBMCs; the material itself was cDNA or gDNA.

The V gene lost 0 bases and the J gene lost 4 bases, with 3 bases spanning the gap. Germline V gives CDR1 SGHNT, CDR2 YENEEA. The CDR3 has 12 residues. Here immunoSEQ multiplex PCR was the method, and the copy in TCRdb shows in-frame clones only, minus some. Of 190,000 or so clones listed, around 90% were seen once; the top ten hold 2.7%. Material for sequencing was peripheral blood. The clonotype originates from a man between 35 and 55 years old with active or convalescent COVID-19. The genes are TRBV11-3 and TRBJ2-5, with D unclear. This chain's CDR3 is CASSLDRETQYF. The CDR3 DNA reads TGTGCCAGCAGCTTAGATCGAGAGACCCAGTACTTC.